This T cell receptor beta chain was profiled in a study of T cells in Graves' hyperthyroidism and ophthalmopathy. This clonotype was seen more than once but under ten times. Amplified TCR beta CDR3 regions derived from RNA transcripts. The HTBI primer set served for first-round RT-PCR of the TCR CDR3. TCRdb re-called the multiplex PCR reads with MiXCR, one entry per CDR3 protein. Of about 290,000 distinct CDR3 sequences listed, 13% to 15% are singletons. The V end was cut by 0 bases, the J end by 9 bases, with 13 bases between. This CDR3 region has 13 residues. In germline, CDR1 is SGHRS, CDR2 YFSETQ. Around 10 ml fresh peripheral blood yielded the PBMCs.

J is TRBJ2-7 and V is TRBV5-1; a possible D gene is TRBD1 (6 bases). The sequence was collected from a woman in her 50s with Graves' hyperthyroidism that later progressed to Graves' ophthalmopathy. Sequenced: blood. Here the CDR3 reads CASSLVGQSVQYF. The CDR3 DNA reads TGCGCCAGCAGCTTGGTAGGACAGTCGGTGCAGTACTTC.